The 28 T cell receptor beta chains presented below share a single source sample, sequenced in a study of T cell responses to AZD1222 COVID-19 vaccine. Produced via immunoSEQ multiplex PCR; TCRdb's table is partial and in-frame only. This table has over 150,000 clones, just over 90% appearing once. Sequences were derived from peripheral blood, sampled on day 0 of AZD1222 vaccination. These receptors all come from an adult in good health.

This clone was detected only once. The chain is built from TRBV25-1 and TRBJ1-6; 8 bases line up with TRBD1. The V gene end was trimmed by 8 bases and the J gene end by 8 bases; junction bases not matched to a gene: 11. CDR1 MGHDK and CDR2 SYGVNS come from the germline V gene. The CDR3 sequence is 15 residues long. The CDR3 DNA is TGTGCCAGCGGATCGGGAGACAGGGGACATTCACCCCTCCACTTT. It yields the protein CASGSGDRGHSPLHF.

This chain uses TRBV6-2 or TRBV6-3 with TRBJ1-1, with TRBD1 matching 7 bases. CDR1 is MNHEY and CDR2 is SVGEGT in the germline V gene. The CDR3 is made up of 15 amino acids. V gave up 4 bases and J gave up 8 bases; unmatched junction bases: 13. In DNA, the CDR3 is TGTGCCAGCAGTTCCCCCCAAAGGGGGCTCTACGAAGCTTTCTTT. Its translation is CASSSPQRGLYEAFF.

The V gene is TRBV9, the J gene TRBJ2-3; D is perhaps TRBD1 (6 bases). V dropped 0 bases and J dropped 2 bases, with 16 bases sitting between them. Germline CDR1 SGDLS, CDR2 YYNGEE. CDR3 size: 17 residues. The DNA for the CDR3 is TGTGCCAGCAGCGTAGATGGGGGCGCGGGTCTCACAGATACGCAGTATTTT. Protein: CASSVDGGAGLTDTQYF.

The chain couples TRBV2 to TRBJ1-1; TRBD1 is a possible D gene (6 bases). Per the germline V gene, CDR1 is SNHLY and CDR2 is FYNNEI. V was clipped by 7 bases and J by 6 bases, with 9 bases between them. The CDR3 consists of 11 residues. The CDR3 DNA is TGTGCCAGCATGGGGGCCCCTGAAGCTTTCTTT. Its translation is CASMGAPEAFF.

The gene calls are TRBV7-2 and TRBJ1-2; TRBD1 matches at 7 bases. J gave up 3 bases and V 5 bases, and 3 bases lay outside the gene matches. The CDR3 sequence is 13 residues long. CDR1 and CDR2 (germline): SGHTA, FQGNSA. CDR3 DNA sequence: TGTGCCAGCAGCGTGACAGGGTACTATGGCTACACCTTC. The encoded protein is CASSVTGYYGYTF.

The rearrangement uses TRBV2 and TRBJ2-1; perhaps TRBD2 as D (7 bases). CDR1 and CDR2 (germline): SNHLY, FYNNEI. V lost 7 bases to trimming and J lost 7 bases, with 17 bases between them. CDR3 length equals 14 residues. DNA of the CDR3: TGTGCCAGCACTCCTCAGGGGAGGGAGAATGAGCAGTTCTTC. Amino acid sequence: CASTPQGRENEQFF.

This sequence joins TRBV13 and TRBJ2-5; the D is unclear. There are 12 residues in the CDR3. Deletions cut 2 bases from V and 5 bases from J, with 6 bases between. Germline V lookup: CDR1 PRHDT, CDR2 FYEKMQ (reference sequence). The CDR3 bases are TGTGCCAGCAGCTTACTACGGGAGACCCAGTACTTC. The encoded protein is CASSLLRETQYF.

This clone was detected a few times. The chain links TRBV4-1 to TRBJ2-7; D gene uncertain. Germline lookup yields CDR1 MGHRA and CDR2 YSYEKL. V lost 1 base to trimming and J lost 3 bases, with 7 bases between them. This CDR3 is 13 amino acids long. The CDR3 coding sequence is TGCGCCAGCAGCCAAGTCGGTGGCTACGAGCAGTACTTC. Translation: CASSQVGGYEQYF.

The chain recombines TRBV12-3 or TRBV12-4 with TRBJ1-1; D not certain. V dropped 5 bases and J dropped 4 bases, with 8 bases sitting between them. There are 12 residues in the CDR3. The CDR3 here is CASSVWGTEAFF. In nucleotides, the CDR3 is TGTGCCAGCAGTGTCTGGGGCACTGAAGCTTTCTTT.

This sequence joins TRBV5-1 and TRBJ1-2, with D uncertain. Germline assignment: CDR1 SGHRS and CDR2 YFSETQ. Trimming left V 4 bases short and J 3 bases short, with 7 bases between. The CDR3 runs 12 residues. The CDR3 region has the DNA TGCGCCAGCAGCGTCACGGACTATGGCTACACCTTC. It encodes CASSVTDYGYTF.

This rearrangement joins TRBV15 to TRBJ1-3; D is uncertain. The V gene's germline CDR1 is LNHNV and CDR2 YYDKDF (reference sequence). The CDR3 is 12 residues long. Trimming shortened V by 5 bases and J by 3 bases, and 5 bases separated the two germline ends. The CDR3 DNA follows: TGTGCCACCAGCTCCCGTGGAAACACCATATATTTT. Its translation: CATSSRGNTIYF. Full variable domain (missing parts from reference TRBV15 and TRBJ1-3): DAMVIQNPRYQVTQFGKPVTLSCSQTLNHNVMYWYQQKSSQAPKLLFHYYDKDFNNEADTPDNFQSRRPNTSFCFLDIRSPGLGDTAMYLCATSSRGNTIYFGEGSWLTVV.

This clone has at least ten counts. This rearrangement joins TRBV15 to TRBJ2-6; D is uncertain. With 5 bases removed from V and 0 bases from J, the gap between germline ends came to 11 bases. The length of the CDR3 is 16 residues. Germline V lookup: CDR1 LNHNV, CDR2 YYDKDF (reference sequence). CDR3 bases: TGTGCCACCAGCCCCGTCGGCGGCTCTGGGGCCAACGTCCTGACTTTC. It yields the protein CATSPVGGSGANVLTF.

The chain is built from TRBV7-8 and TRBJ1-6; D may be TRBD1 (5 bases). Germline values: CDR1 SGHVS, CDR2 FQNEAQ. This CDR3 is 18 amino acids long. V lost 1 base to trimming and J lost 1 base, with 14 bases between them. The CDR3 reads CASSLEVGGQSYNSPLHF. CDR3 in DNA: TGTGCCAGCAGCTTAGAGGTCGGGGGTCAATCCTATAATTCACCCCTCCACTTT.

The rearrangement links TRBV7-2 to TRBJ2-2; D possibly uses TRBD1 or TRBD2 (6 bases each). The germline CDR1 and CDR2 sequences are SGHTA and FQGNSA. V was cut by 7 bases and J by 4 bases, with 19 bases left in between. This CDR3 is built from 16 residues. The CDR3, as DNA: TGTGCCAGCAACGCTCCAGACAGGCGGGGCACCGGGGAGCTGTTTTTT. This codes for CASNAPDRRGTGELFF.

This chain connects TRBV9 to TRBJ2-3; 9 bases are shared with TRBD2. This CDR3 spans 17 amino acids. The germline V gene encodes CDR1 SGDLS and CDR2 YYNGEE. V shed 0 bases and J 5 bases; nucleotides not matched to a gene: 10. The CDR3 sequence: CASSVAGSGGALDTQYF. The CDR3 DNA reads TGTGCCAGCAGCGTAGCTGGTAGCGGGGGTGCACTAGATACGCAGTATTTT.

The chain recombines TRBV5-6 with TRBJ2-2; a possible D gene is TRBD1 (5 bases). V lost 2 bases and J lost 2, with 10 bases in between. The CDR3 is 15 amino acids. Germline V lookup: CDR1 SGHDT, CDR2 YYEEEE. CDR3 sequence reads: CASSFPQANTGELFF. The CDR3 DNA reads TGTGCCAGCAGCTTCCCACAGGCCAACACCGGGGAGCTGTTTTTT.

This chain connects TRBV18 to TRBJ2-7; no firm D call. V lost 11 bases to trimming and J lost 7 bases, with 21 bases between them. Germline CDR1 is KGHSH and CDR2 is LQKENI. The CDR3 has 13 residues. The CDR3 coding sequence is TGTGCCTTAAGACCTATCCCATCGGAAGAGCAGTACTTC. Residues: CALRPIPSEEQYF.

The CDR3 DNA follows: TGTGCCAGCTCACTAAATGACGGACAGGGGATCGTCCTGACTTTC. Protein: CASSLNDGQGIVLTF. The gene calls are TRBV18 and TRBJ2-6; 9 bases agree with TRBD1. From germline, CDR1 is KGHSH and CDR2 LQKENI. Germline trimming cut 4 bases from V and 12 bases from J; bases unmatched to any gene: 10. The CDR3 has 15 amino acids.

The V call is TRBV5-1, the J call TRBJ1-1; D possibly corresponds to TRBD1 (5 bases). Germline V gene lookup returns CDR1 SGHRS and CDR2 YFSETQ. The V and J ends lost 3 bases and 0 bases respectively, with 15 bases between them. The CDR3 is 16 amino acids. CDR3: CASSSAGRGMNTEAFF. The CDR3 region has the DNA TGCGCCAGCAGCTCGGCGGGGCGGGGCATGAACACTGAAGCTTTCTTT.

The chain's CDR3 is CSAPSSETQYF. The CDR3 nucleotides are TGCAGTGCTCCCTCCTCCGAGACCCAGTACTTC. The chain carries TRBV20-1 and TRBJ2-5; no definite D call. The CDR3 covers 11 residues. The germline gives CDR1 DFQATT, CDR2 SNEGSKA (reference sequence). V lost 5 bases and J lost 5, with 9 bases in between.

The rearrangement joins TRBV9 to TRBJ1-2; D gene uncertain. The length of the CDR3 is 15 residues. V was trimmed by 0 bases and J by 0 bases, leaving 9 bases between them. Germline V lookup: CDR1 SGDLS, CDR2 YYNGEE. This CDR3 reads CASSVGRITNYGYTF. DNA of the CDR3: TGTGCCAGCAGCGTAGGACGGATAACTAACTATGGCTACACCTTC.

The chain links TRBV5-1 to TRBJ2-4, with a tentative D call TRBD2 (7 bases). CDR3 length equals 15 residues. The germline CDR1 and CDR2 sequences are SGHRS and YFSETQ. The V end was cut by 4 bases, the J end by 5 bases, with 16 bases between. The CDR3 nucleotides are TGCGCCAGCAGCATAGGGGGGGCGAGGGAAAACATTCAGTACTTC. It specifies CASSIGGARENIQYF. The full variable domain, its missing parts supplied by reference TRBV5-1 and TRBJ2-4, is KAGVTQTPRYLIKTRGQQVTLSCSPISGHRSVSWYQQTPGQGLQFLFEYFSETQRNKGNFPGRFSGRQFSNSRSEMNVSTLELGDSALYLCASSIGGARENIQYFGAGTRLSVL.

This sequence joins TRBV4-2 and TRBJ2-2, with 12 nucleotides matching TRBD2. Germline V gene sequence: CDR1 LGHNA, CDR2 YNFKEQ. V lost 4 bases, J lost 3 bases, and 3 bases stayed unmatched. The CDR3 is made up of 16 amino acids. The CDR3 loop is CASSPRLAGDTGELFF. The CDR3 nucleotides are TGTGCCAGCAGCCCAAGACTAGCGGGGGACACCGGGGAGCTGTTTTTT.

The V and J genes are TRBV7-8 and TRBJ2-5; 9 bases agree with TRBD2. In germline, CDR1 is SGHVS, CDR2 FQNEAQ. The CDR3 contains 15 residues. V lost 5 bases, J lost 5 bases, and 9 bases stayed unmatched. The CDR3 reads CASSGRGLAGETQYF. Written as DNA, the CDR3 is TGTGCCAGCAGCGGAAGGGGACTAGCCGGGGAGACCCAGTACTTC. The variable domain in full, with the rest retrieved from reference TRBV7-8 and TRBJ2-5, is GAGVSQSPRYKVAKRGQDVALRCDPISGHVSLFWYQQALGQGPEFLTYFQNEAQLDKSGLPSDRFFAERPEGSVSTLKIQRTQQEDSAVYLCASSGRGLAGETQYFGPGTRLLVL.

V and J are TRBV6-2 or TRBV6-3 and TRBJ2-7; D possibly corresponds to TRBD1 (5 bases). Germline CDR1 and CDR2: MNHEY and SVGEGT. Trimming left V 2 bases short and J 3 bases short, with 20 bases between. The CDR3 sequence is 17 residues long. The CDR3 loop reads CASSYDPRGHEIYEQYF. The DNA of the CDR3 is TGTGCCAGCAGTTACGACCCGAGAGGACACGAGATCTACGAGCAGTACTTC.

V gene TRBV10-2 combines with J gene TRBJ1-2; 7 bases fit TRBD1. V was pared by 3 bases and J by 4 bases, with 5 bases of the junction left unmatched. Germline assignment: CDR1 WSHSY and CDR2 SAAADI. CDR3 length: 14 amino acids. This CDR3 is CASSETTGSYGYTF. CDR3 in DNA: TGCGCCAGCAGTGAAACGACAGGGAGCTATGGCTACACCTTC.

The chain recombines TRBV19 with TRBJ2-3, with 10 bases fitting TRBD2. The CDR3 is 16 residues long. V shed 5 bases, J shed 3 bases, and the junction held 8 bases outside the gene matches. Germline CDR1 and CDR2: LNHDA and SQIVND (reference sequence). The CDR3 nucleotides read TGTGCCAGTAGTCCCCGCCTAGCGGGGGAGACAGATACGCAGTATTTT. It yields the protein CASSPRLAGETDTQYF. Supplemented by reference TRBV19 and TRBJ2-3, the full variable domain reads DGGITQSPKYLFRKEGQNVTLSCEQNLNHDAMYWYRQDPGQGLRLIYYSQIVNDFQKGDIAEGYSVSREKKESFPLTVTSAQKNPTAFYLCASSPRLAGETDTQYFGPGTRLTVL.

The rearrangement uses TRBV7-9 and TRBJ1-2; D ambiguous. The V end was cut by 4 bases, the J end by 7 bases, with 10 bases between. The CDR3 has 12 residues. CDR1 is SEHNR and CDR2 is FQNEAQ in the germline V gene (reference sequence). CDR3 residues: CASSSEVGGYTF. The CDR3 DNA reads as TGTGCCAGCAGCTCAGAGGTGGGTGGCTACACCTTC. Based on the CDR3 plus reference TRBV7-9 and TRBJ1-2, the full variable domain is DTGVSQNPRHKITKRGQNVTFRCDPISEHNRLYWYRQTLGQGPEFLTYFQNEAQLEKSRLLSDRFSAERPKGSFSTLEIQRTEQGDSAMYLCASSSEVGGYTFGSGTRLTVV.